Below are 12 T cell receptor beta chains sequenced from a single sample in a study of shared clonotypes between healthy human individuals. The assay was immunoSEQ multiplex PCR, and TCRdb's table has in-frame clones only and misses some. This sample carries millions of clones, over 90% of them seen once, and the ten largest clones take roughly 0.36%. The sequencing sample was made of naive CD4+ T cells from PBMCs. Subset described: CD45RA+ positively selected. The receptor source for this set is a man in his late teens or twenties in good health. Some clones in this sample may be carry-over from other donors' samples.

V is TRBV9 and J is TRBJ2-7; D is unclear. The V gene's germline CDR1 is SGDLS and CDR2 YYNGEE. The CDR3 extends over 14 amino acids. Deletions cut 0 bases from V and 6 bases from J, with 13 bases between. CDR3: CASSVAASLGEQYF. As DNA, the CDR3 is TGTGCCAGCAGCGTAGCGGCCTCTCTGGGCGAGCAGTACTTC. The whole variable domain, remainder taken from reference TRBV9 and TRBJ2-7, is DSGVTQTPKHLITATGQRVTLRCSPRSGDLSVYWYQQSLDQGLQFLIQYYNGEERAKGNILERFSAQQFPDLHSELNLSSLELGDSALYFCASSVAASLGEQYFGPGTRLTVT.

To note about this clone: Other DNA sequences of this sample code for an identical CDR3. The V gene is TRBV6-5, the J gene TRBJ1-4, with D perhaps TRBD1 (5 bases). The ends were cut back, 6 bases at V and 0 bases at J, with 8 bases in the middle. Germline CDR1 reads MNHEY; CDR2 reads SVGAGI. The CDR3 length is 14 residues. The CDR3 DNA follows: TGTGCCAGCAGGCCAGGGCCAACTAATGAAAAACTGTTTTTT. Its translation is CASRPGPTNEKLFF.

V gene TRBV28 combines with J gene TRBJ2-5; D may correspond to TRBD1 or TRBD2 (5 bases each). This CDR3 is built from 16 residues. The V gene's germline CDR1 is MDHEN and CDR2 SYDVKM. V lost 6 bases to trimming and J lost 2 bases, with 19 bases between them. The CDR3 loop reads CASRPGRAAAQETQYF. CDR3 sequence (DNA): TGTGCCAGCAGACCGGGACGCGCGGCGGCACAAGAGACCCAGTACTTC.

This chain joins TRBV27 and TRBJ1-1; D is undetermined. Germline V gene lookup returns CDR1 MNHEY and CDR2 SMNVEV (reference sequence). CDR3 size: 13 residues. The V and J ends lost 3 bases and 8 bases respectively, with 13 bases between them. The CDR3 DNA is TGTGCCAGCAGTTTTTGGGCGGATCGAGAAGCTTTCTTT. The encoded protein is CASSFWADREAFF.

V is TRBV4-1 and J is TRBJ2-7; 8 positions match TRBD2. V shed 3 bases and J 7 bases; nucleotides not matched to a gene: 11. This CDR3 has 15 residues. The germline V gene has CDR1 MGHRA and CDR2 YSYEKL. The CDR3 DNA sequence: TGCGCCAGCAGCCACTTCTTCCGGGAGGGCCGGGAGCAGTACTTC. The encoded protein is CASSHFFREGREQYF.

The rearrangement links TRBV6-5 to TRBJ1-2, with TRBD1 matching 8 bases. This CDR3 is built from 14 residues. Germline V CDR1 and CDR2: MNHEY, SVGAGI. Unmatched junction bases numbered 8, after V lost 4 bases and J lost 7 bases. The CDR3 DNA reads TGTGCCAGCAGTTCCCCCACAGGGGGATTTGGCTACACCTTC. Its protein is CASSSPTGGFGYTF.

This clone is a singleton in its sample. For the CDR3, the DNA is TGTGCCAGCAGCCACAAAGATCCGGTGACAGACTCTAGCAATCAGCCCCAGCATTTT. Its translation is CASSHKDPVTDSSNQPQHF. V gene TRBV14 combines with J gene TRBJ1-5; TRBD1 is a possible D gene (5 bases). The CDR3 extends over 19 amino acids. Between the trimmed V and J ends, which lost 3 bases and 0 bases, there was a span of 21 bases. Germline CDR1 is SGHDN and CDR2 is FVKESK.

The rearrangement joins TRBV7-8 to TRBJ2-3; D ambiguous. Deletions cut 1 base from V and 6 bases from J, with 14 bases between. CDR3 length equals 15 residues. In germline, CDR1 is SGHVS, CDR2 FQNEAQ. The CDR3 sequence is CASSLVGGYRDTQYF. For the CDR3, the DNA is TGTGCCAGCAGCTTAGTTGGTGGGTATAGGGATACGCAGTATTTT.

The rearrangement uses TRBV28 and TRBJ2-7; tentatively, D is TRBD1 (6 bases). The CDR3 has 13 amino acids. Trimming left V 6 bases short and J 4 bases short, with 13 bases between. Germline V gene lookup returns CDR1 MDHEN and CDR2 SYDVKM. The CDR3 sequence: CASRSQGPYEQYF. The DNA for the CDR3 is TGTGCCAGCAGGTCACAGGGCCCGTACGAGCAGTACTTC.

The rearrangement joins TRBV6-5 to TRBJ2-7; 12 nucleotides align to TRBD2. After removal of 6 bases from V and 5 bases from J, the junction contained 8 bases not matched to a gene. Germline V gene sequence: CDR1 MNHEY, CDR2 SVGAGI. The CDR3 covers 15 residues. Written as DNA, the CDR3 is TGTGCCAGCAGAAAACTAGCGGGAGGTAAGGACGAGCAGTACTTC. This encodes CASRKLAGGKDEQYF.

This clone was counted a single time. The chain employs TRBV18 and TRBJ2-7; D possibly corresponds to TRBD1 (5 bases). The length of the CDR3 is 16 residues. Trimming removed 1 base at V and 6 bases at J, with 19 bases between. Germline lookup yields CDR1 KGHSH and CDR2 LQKENI. The CDR3 DNA is TGTGCCAGCTCACCACAGAATGGCAGGGTGCAATTCGAGCAGTACTTC. It codes for CASSPQNGRVQFEQYF.

Of note for this clone: This sample also contains other DNA sequences that code for the same CDR3. J is TRBJ2-7 and V is TRBV18, with D perhaps assigned TRBD1 or TRBD2 (5 bases each). The V gene lost 0 bases and the J gene lost 4 bases, with 10 bases spanning the gap. CDR3 length: 14 residues. Germline V gene data show CDR1 as KGHSH and CDR2 as LQKENI. CDR3 protein: CASSPPGVGYEQYF. CDR3 in DNA: TGTGCCAGCTCACCACCGGGGGTCGGGTACGAGCAGTACTTC.